This T cell receptor beta chain was found in a study of blood T cell repertoires in COVID-19. As for the study in general: Sources were T cells, B-cell-depleted T cells, or PBMCs; the material itself was cDNA or gDNA.

Here immunoSEQ multiplex PCR was the method, and the copy in TCRdb shows in-frame clones only, minus some. The table lists fewer than 500,000 clones, roughly 85% of them singletons, with about 2.1% in the top ten. The V gene end was trimmed by 4 bases and the J gene end by 5 bases; junction bases not matched to a gene: 2. The CDR3 contains 13 residues. Germline V gene sequence: CDR1 KGHSH, CDR2 LQKENI. A single count supports this clone. Participants' own reports of clinical history determined their cohort assignment. This TCR was recovered from a young woman with acute COVID-19. The chain recombines TRBV18 with TRBJ1-5; 7 bases line up with TRBD1. Sequencing used PBMCs or T cells enriched from blood (not recorded which). The CDR3 here is CASSRTGDQPQHF. For the CDR3, the DNA is TGTGCCAGCTCACGGACAGGCGATCAGCCCCAGCATTTT.